These 10 T cell receptor beta chains originate from one sample sequenced in a study of blood T cell repertoires in COVID-19. Sequenced by immunoSEQ multiplex PCR; TCRdb stores in-frame clones only, minus some. This sample has about 440,000 clones, with around 91% found just once. The sequencing input was PBMCs or T cells enriched from blood (not recorded which). These receptors originate from a man between 18 and 35 years old who had recovered from COVID-19.

In its sample, this clone was seen once. The J gene is TRBJ1-5, the V gene TRBV10-2; a possible D gene is TRBD1 (5 bases). The CDR3 spans 14 residues. V gave up 5 bases and J gave up 4 bases, with 12 bases separating them. Germline loops: CDR1 WSHSY, CDR2 SAAADI. For the CDR3, the DNA is TGCGCCAGCAGTCCACGGCAGGGTAATCAGCCCCAGCATTTT. It codes for CASSPRQGNQPQHF.

The rearrangement links TRBV9 to TRBJ2-3; no definite D call. The germline V and J ends were trimmed by 0 bases and 4 bases, with 9 bases remaining between them. This CDR3 spans 14 amino acids. Looked up from germline, CDR1 is SGDLS and CDR2 is YYNGEE. CDR3 coding DNA: TGTGCCAGCAGCGTAGAATCTAAACCAGATACGCAGTATTTT. Translating it yields CASSVESKPDTQYF.

The rearrangement joins TRBV10-3 to TRBJ2-7; D is possibly TRBD2 (5 bases). Trimming removed 2 bases at V and 2 bases at J, with 10 bases between. CDR3 size: 14 residues. Germline values: CDR1 ENHRY, CDR2 SYGVKD. The CDR3 DNA follows: TGTGCCATCAGTGAGGGCCCGGGGACCTACGAGCAGTACTTC. Residues: CAISEGPGTYEQYF.

The V and J genes are TRBV5-4 and TRBJ1-4, with D hard to call. Germline CDR1 is SGHNT and CDR2 is YYREEE (reference sequence). V was clipped by 4 bases and J by 8 bases, with 15 bases between them. The CDR3 runs to 14 residues. Here the CDR3 reads CASSLDGVPEKLFF. DNA for the CDR3: TGTGCCAGCAGCCTTGACGGGGTGCCGGAAAAACTGTTTTTT.

The V and J genes are TRBV2 and TRBJ1-5, with D hard to call. V was shortened by 6 bases and J by 5 bases, with 11 bases between the two germline ends. The germline V gene has CDR1 SNHLY and CDR2 FYNNEI. This CDR3 is built from 13 residues. The CDR3 loop is CASRTEEDQPQHF. The DNA for the CDR3 is TGTGCCAGCAGGACTGAAGAAGATCAGCCCCAGCATTTT.

The chain is built from TRBV1 and TRBJ2-1; the DNA was not used to check the table's D call, TRBD1. TRBV1 is a pseudogene segment. CDR3 length: 15 amino acids. The CDR3 here is CTSSRDKPSYNEQFF. CDR3 nucleotides: TGCACCAGCAGCCGGGACAAGCCCTCCTACAATGAGCAGTTCTTC.

The gene calls are TRBV9 and TRBJ2-3, with 7 bases matching TRBD2. V was pared by 3 bases and J by 1 base, with 5 bases of the junction left unmatched. Germline-derived CDR1 and CDR2 are SGDLS and YYNGEE. The CDR3 extends over 15 amino acids. The CDR3 DNA reads TGTGCCAGCAGCGCCGGGAGCGGGGGCACAGATACGCAGTATTTT. This encodes CASSAGSGGTDTQYF.

The gene calls are TRBV7-9 and TRBJ1-4; weak D call: TRBD1 (6 bases). The CDR3 loop spans 14 amino acids. The V gene lost 2 bases and the J gene lost 8 bases, with 12 bases spanning the gap. Germline V lookup: CDR1 SEHNR, CDR2 FQNEAQ (reference sequence). CDR3 in amino acids: CASSLQGLEEKLFF. The CDR3 region has the DNA TGTGCCAGCAGCTTACAGGGGTTGGAGGAAAAACTGTTTTTT.

The CDR3 here is CSVGGLDTEAFF. The CDR3 DNA follows: TGCAGCGTGGGGGGGCTGGACACTGAAGCTTTCTTT. The V and J genes are TRBV29-1 and TRBJ1-1, with TRBD1 as a possible D gene (6 bases). V shed 6 bases and J shed 3 bases, with 11 bases lying between them. The CDR3 consists of 12 residues. CDR1 and CDR2 (germline): SQVTM, ANQGSEA. The full variable domain, rest sourced from reference TRBV29-1 and TRBJ1-1, is SAVISQKPSRDICQRGTSLTIQCQVDSQVTMMFWYRQQPGQSLTLIATANQGSEATYESGFVIDKFPISRPNLTFSTLTVSNMSPEDSSIYLCSVGGLDTEAFFGQGTRLTVV.

V is TRBV11-2 and J is TRBJ2-4; a possible D gene is TRBD1 (7 bases). V lost 1 base, J lost 0 bases, and 16 bases lay in between. Germline V gene lookup returns CDR1 SGHAT and CDR2 FQNNGV. This CDR3 comprises 18 residues. The CDR3 region is CASSLGPDRDLAKNIQYF. CDR3 nucleotide sequence: TGTGCCAGCAGCTTAGGGCCCGACAGGGACTTAGCCAAAAACATTCAGTACTTC.